This T cell receptor (beta chain) is drawn from a study of PD-1 blockade in classical Hodgkin lymphoma. Background on the study: Nivolumab 3 mg/kg was given intravenously every 2 weeks. Study observations and caveats: The authors have not defined what causes the repertoire differences, possibly disease activity or prior therapy. In CD4+ cells, TCR diversity went up significantly by C4D1, but in CD8+ cells it did not.

Sequencing was performed with immunoSEQ multiplex PCR; in TCRdb, only in-frame clones are kept and a portion is missing. The sample shows 100,000 to 120,000 clones, roughly nine tenths of them seen only once. Concerning this clone: What it binds is not known.

Documented time point: cycle 4 day 1 (C4D1), after around six weeks of nivolumab. Patients all relapsed after autologous stem cell transplantation, and there was variation in brentuximab vedotin exposure. The material was peripheral blood mononuclear cells (PBMCs), obtained before the fourth cycle of nivolumab. This clonotype was sampled from a human donor with classical Hodgkin lymphoma.

CDR3 DNA: TGTGCCATCAGGGGAGCGGGAGGGCTCCACGAGCAGTACTTC. Translating gives CAIRGAGGLHEQYF. This chain joins TRBV10-3 and TRBJ2-7, with 10 bases aligning to TRBD2. The CDR3 sequence is 14 residues long. The germline CDR1 and CDR2 sequences are ENHRY and SYGVKD. The J segment lost 5 bases and the V segment lost 6 bases, leaving 7 bases of the junction unmatched.